This TCR beta chain was recovered during a study of blood T cell repertoires in COVID-19. This CDR3 has 15 residues. The V gene lost 8 bases and the J gene lost 0 bases, with 11 bases spanning the gap. The germline CDR1 and CDR2 sequences are MDHEN and SYDVKM. Data came from immunoSEQ multiplex PCR; TCRdb stores just in-frame clones and leaves some out. The sample lists 390,000 or so clones; just under 90% were seen once. Sequencing was performed on PBMCs or T cells enriched from blood (not recorded which). The receptor was isolated from a woman between 50 and 59 years old who had recovered from COVID-19. The rearrangement links TRBV28 to TRBJ2-6; D remains ambiguous. CDR3: CASLPASSGANVLTF. Here the CDR3 DNA reads TGTGCCAGCCTCCCTGCGAGCTCTGGGGCCAACGTCCTGACTTTC.